The 18 T cell receptor beta chains below all came from one sample that was sequenced in a study of shared clonotypes between healthy human individuals. Generated by immunoSEQ multiplex PCR, the TCRdb table keeps only in-frame clones and is missing some. The data contain approximately 1,500,000 clones, more than 95% of them singletons. Sequenced material: naive CD4+ T cells sorted from blood. The sample's subset: CD45RA+ positively selected. All receptors derive from a man aged 30 to 45 in good health.

This clone was seen a single time. J is TRBJ2-1 and V is TRBV6-4; no clear D. From germline, CDR1 is MRHNA and CDR2 SNTAGT. Trimming cost V 3 bases and J 4 bases, with 7 bases left between them. CDR3 length: 13 residues. CDR3 sequence (DNA): TGTGCCAGCAGTGAAACACCATACAATGAGCAGTTCTTC. Its translation: CASSETPYNEQFF.

V gene TRBV9 combines with J gene TRBJ2-2, with no clear D. The germline CDR1 and CDR2 sequences are SGDLS and YYNGEE. Trimming stripped 0 bases from V and 7 bases from J, with 10 bases between. The CDR3 is made up of 14 amino acids. CDR3 DNA: TGTGCCAGCAGCGTAGGCCCAGTGGGCGGGGAGCTGTTTTTT. As protein: CASSVGPVGGELFF. The full variable domain, with the rest looked up from reference TRBV9 and TRBJ2-2, is DSGVTQTPKHLITATGQRVTLRCSPRSGDLSVYWYQQSLDQGLQFLIQYYNGEERAKGNILERFSAQQFPDLHSELNLSSLELGDSALYFCASSVGPVGGELFFGEGSRLTVL.

The V gene is TRBV19, the J gene TRBJ1-2; unclear D gene. The CDR3 length is 13 residues. In germline, CDR1 is LNHDA, CDR2 SQIVND (reference sequence). V gave up 4 bases and J gave up 2 bases, with 8 bases separating them. Written as DNA, the CDR3 is TGTGCCAGTAGTACTGACACCAACTATGGCTACACCTTC. Its translation: CASSTDTNYGYTF.

This rearrangement joins TRBV28 to TRBJ1-5; maybe TRBD1 (5 bases). The ends were cut back, 5 bases at V and 2 bases at J, with 10 bases in the middle. CDR1 is MDHEN and CDR2 is SYDVKM in the germline V gene. The CDR3 is 14 amino acids. This chain's CDR3 is CASSHRLGNQPQHF. CDR3 DNA: TGTGCCAGCAGTCACAGGTTGGGCAATCAGCCCCAGCATTTT.

This sequence joins TRBV7-2 and TRBJ2-5; 8 bases align to TRBD2. The germline CDR1 and CDR2 sequences are SGHTA and FQGNSA. V lost 4 bases, J lost 4 bases, and 2 bases stayed unmatched. CDR3 length: 13 amino acids. The CDR3 loop reads CASSSSGRETQYF. The CDR3 DNA sequence: TGTGCCAGCAGCTCGAGCGGGAGAGAGACCCAGTACTTC.

The CDR3 region is CASSATTDTQYF. The CDR3 region has the DNA TGTGCCAGCAGCGCGACCACAGATACGCAGTATTTT. The J gene is TRBJ2-3, the V gene TRBV7-2; no firm D call. Looked up from germline, CDR1 is SGHTA and CDR2 is FQGNSA. V was clipped by 5 bases and J by 2 bases, with 5 bases between them. This CDR3 is built from 12 residues.

This sequence joins TRBV5-4 and TRBJ1-5; D not resolved. Trimming removed 4 bases from V and 2 bases from J, with 10 bases in between. Germline V gene sequence: CDR1 SGHNT, CDR2 YYREEE (reference sequence). This CDR3 has 14 residues. The DNA of the CDR3 is TGTGCCAGCAGCCCGGACGGAGGCAATCAGCCCCAGCATTTT. It encodes CASSPDGGNQPQHF.

The chain has TRBV7-9 and TRBJ1-5, with unresolved D. The V and J ends lost 3 bases and 2 bases respectively, with 11 bases between them. The CDR3 consists of 15 residues. Germline V gene sequence: CDR1 SEHNR, CDR2 FQNEAQ (reference sequence). The CDR3 protein is CASSFSGAGNQPQHF. The CDR3 DNA follows: TGTGCCAGCAGCTTTTCAGGTGCGGGCAATCAGCCCCAGCATTTT.

This clone came up once. The chain has TRBV7-2 and TRBJ1-4; the D gene is possibly TRBD1 (5 bases). The CDR3 sequence is 14 residues long. Germline V gene lookup returns CDR1 SGHTA and CDR2 FQGNSA. V lost 1 base and J 7 bases, leaving 10 bases between the germline ends. CDR3 residues: CASSLGGTREKLFF. CDR3 DNA: TGTGCCAGCAGCTTAGGCGGGACTCGTGAAAAACTGTTTTTT.

This clone appeared once. This chain joins TRBV28 and TRBJ1-3, with 7 positions matching TRBD1. CDR3 length: 14 amino acids. The germline gives CDR1 MDHEN, CDR2 SYDVKM. V lost 2 bases and J lost 4; bases outside the gene matches: 2. The CDR3 here is CASSLTGVGNTIYF. The CDR3 DNA follows: TGTGCCAGCAGTTTAACAGGGGTAGGAAACACCATATATTTT.

The chain employs TRBV19 and TRBJ1-5; D remains ambiguous. The CDR3 is made up of 15 amino acids. V lost 6 bases and J lost 0, with 12 bases in between. In germline, CDR1 is LNHDA, CDR2 SQIVND (reference sequence). CDR3 sequence (DNA): TGTGCCAGTAGAAAACGCGGGATTAGCAATCAGCCCCAGCATTTT. Translation: CASRKRGISNQPQHF. The whole variable domain, filled in from reference TRBV19 and TRBJ1-5, reads DGGITQSPKYLFRKEGQNVTLSCEQNLNHDAMYWYRQDPGQGLRLIYYSQIVNDFQKGDIAEGYSVSREKKESFPLTVTSAQKNPTAFYLCASRKRGISNQPQHFGDGTRLSIL.

With respect to this clone: Other DNA sequences of this sample code for an identical CDR3. The chain links TRBV28 to TRBJ2-3; D is unresolved. The V end lost 4 bases, the J end lost 2 bases, and 4 bases lay between the germline ends. CDR1 and CDR2 from the germline V gene are MDHEN and SYDVKM. The CDR3 totals 12 residues. The CDR3 DNA reads as TGTGCCAGCAGTTCCTACACAGATACGCAGTATTTT. Protein sequence: CASSSYTDTQYF.

V usage is TRBV2 and J usage is TRBJ1-1, with no clear D. There are 11 residues in the CDR3. Germline values: CDR1 SNHLY, CDR2 FYNNEI. CDR3 protein: CAGTGNTEAFF. The CDR3 nucleotides are TGTGCAGGAACGGGGAACACTGAAGCTTTCTTT.

This chain uses TRBV9 with TRBJ1-1; D remains ambiguous. The V gene's germline CDR1 is SGDLS and CDR2 YYNGEE. The ends were cut back, 3 bases at V and 0 bases at J, with 9 bases in the middle. There are 14 residues in the CDR3. CDR3 loop: CASSAYIMNTEAFF. CDR3 nucleotides: TGTGCCAGCAGCGCCTACATCATGAACACTGAAGCTTTCTTT.

The V and J genes are TRBV5-6 and TRBJ2-3; D might be TRBD2 (5 bases). The CDR3 is made up of 13 amino acids. Per germline, CDR1 SGHDT and CDR2 YYEEEE. Trimming removed 4 bases from V and 6 bases from J, with 12 bases in between. This CDR3 is CASSRAGSDTQYF. CDR3 sequence (DNA): TGTGCCAGCAGCCGGGCGGGTTCCGATACGCAGTATTTT.

This clone was detected once. The rearrangement uses TRBV18 and TRBJ2-7; TRBD2 aligns across 8 bases. With V trimmed by 0 bases and J by 6 bases, 13 bases remained unmatched. Germline loops: CDR1 KGHSH, CDR2 LQKENI. The CDR3 runs to 17 residues. CDR3 sequence reads: CASSPPYQGGSGSEQYF. CDR3 DNA sequence: TGTGCCAGCTCACCACCTTACCAGGGCGGCAGCGGGAGCGAGCAGTACTTC. Using reference TRBV18 and TRBJ2-7 for the parts outside the CDR3, the full variable domain is NAGVMQNPRHLVRRRGQEARLRCSPMKGHSHVYWYRQLPEEGLKFMVYLQKENIIDESGMPKERFSAEFPKEGPSILRIQQVVRGDSAAYFCASSPPYQGGSGSEQYFGPGTRLTVT.

The rearrangement uses TRBV19 and TRBJ2-6; a weak D match, TRBD2 (6 bases). Per germline, CDR1 LNHDA and CDR2 SQIVND (reference sequence). V shed 7 bases and J shed 0 bases, with 10 bases lying between them. The CDR3 length is 15 residues. CDR3 loop: CASKPTSSGANVLTF. The CDR3 DNA sequence: TGTGCCAGTAAACCGACTAGCTCTGGGGCCAACGTCCTGACTTTC.

The chain combines TRBV7-9 with TRBJ2-7; no reliable D call. V gave up 3 bases and J gave up 0 bases, with 6 bases separating them. The CDR3 extends over 13 amino acids. The V gene's germline CDR1 is SEHNR and CDR2 FQNEAQ (reference sequence). The CDR3 DNA reads TGTGCCAGCAGCTTTCGGAGCTCCTACGAGCAGTACTTC. This translates into CASSFRSSYEQYF.